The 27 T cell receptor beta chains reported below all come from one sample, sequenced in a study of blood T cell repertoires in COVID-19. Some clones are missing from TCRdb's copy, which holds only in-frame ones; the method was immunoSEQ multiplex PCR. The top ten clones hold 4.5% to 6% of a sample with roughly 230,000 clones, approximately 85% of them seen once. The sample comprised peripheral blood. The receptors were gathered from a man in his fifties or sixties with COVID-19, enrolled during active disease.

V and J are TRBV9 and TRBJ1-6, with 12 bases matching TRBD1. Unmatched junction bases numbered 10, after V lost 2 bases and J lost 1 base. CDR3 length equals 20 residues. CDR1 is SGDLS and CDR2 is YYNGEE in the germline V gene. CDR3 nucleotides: TGTGCCAGCAGCGTGGGCTTTGGGACAGGGGGCGATTCCTATAATTCACCCCTCCACTTT. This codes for CASSVGFGTGGDSYNSPLHF.

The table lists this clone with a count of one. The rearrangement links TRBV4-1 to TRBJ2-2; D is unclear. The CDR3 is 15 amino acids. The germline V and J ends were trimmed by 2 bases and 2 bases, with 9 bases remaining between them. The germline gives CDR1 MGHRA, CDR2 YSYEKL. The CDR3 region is CASSQFHSNTGELFF. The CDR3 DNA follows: TGCGCCAGCAGCCAATTCCACAGCAACACCGGGGAGCTGTTTTTT.

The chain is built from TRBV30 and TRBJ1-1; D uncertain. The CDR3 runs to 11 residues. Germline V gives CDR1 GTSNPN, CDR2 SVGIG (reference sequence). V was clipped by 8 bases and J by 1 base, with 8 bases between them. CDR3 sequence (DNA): TGTGCCCGGAATCGGAACACTGAAGCTTTCTTT. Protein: CARNRNTEAFF.

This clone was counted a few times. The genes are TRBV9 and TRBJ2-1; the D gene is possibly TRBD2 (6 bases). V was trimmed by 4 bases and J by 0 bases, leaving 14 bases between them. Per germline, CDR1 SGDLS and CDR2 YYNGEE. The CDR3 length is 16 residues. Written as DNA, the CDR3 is TGTGCCAGCAGCTCAACTAGCTTTCGCTCCTACAATGAGCAGTTCTTC. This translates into CASSSTSFRSYNEQFF.

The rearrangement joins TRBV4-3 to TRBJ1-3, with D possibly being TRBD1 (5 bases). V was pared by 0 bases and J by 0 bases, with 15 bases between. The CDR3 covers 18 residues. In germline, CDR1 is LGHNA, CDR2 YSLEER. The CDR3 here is CASSQELGGPVSGNTIYF. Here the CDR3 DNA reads TGCGCCAGCAGCCAAGAACTGGGGGGTCCCGTCTCTGGAAACACCATATATTTT.

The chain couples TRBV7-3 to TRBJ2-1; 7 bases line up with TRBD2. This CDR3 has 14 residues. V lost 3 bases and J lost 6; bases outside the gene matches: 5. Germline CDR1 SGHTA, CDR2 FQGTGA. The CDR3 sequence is CASSFGPGGNEQFF. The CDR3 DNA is TGTGCCAGCAGCTTCGGCCCGGGGGGCAATGAGCAGTTCTTC. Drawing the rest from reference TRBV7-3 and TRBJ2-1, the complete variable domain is GAGVSQTPSNKVTEKGKYVELRCDPISGHTALYWYRQSLGQGPEFLIYFQGTGAADDSGLPNDRFFAVRPEGSVSTLKIQRTERGDSAVYLCASSFGPGGNEQFFGPGTRLTVL.

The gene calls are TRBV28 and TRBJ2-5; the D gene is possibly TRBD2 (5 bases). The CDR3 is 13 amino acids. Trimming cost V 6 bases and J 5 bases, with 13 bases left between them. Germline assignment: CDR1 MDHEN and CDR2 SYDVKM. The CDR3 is CASRAREFETQYF. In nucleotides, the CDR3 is TGTGCCAGCAGAGCTAGGGAGTTCGAGACCCAGTACTTC.

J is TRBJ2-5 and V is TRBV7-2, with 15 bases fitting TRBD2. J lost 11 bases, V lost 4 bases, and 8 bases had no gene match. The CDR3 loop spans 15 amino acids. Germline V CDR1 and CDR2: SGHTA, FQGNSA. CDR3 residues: CASSSRGLAGGLQYF. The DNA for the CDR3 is TGTGCCAGCAGCTCTCGGGGACTAGCGGGGGGACTTCAGTACTTC.

CDR3 sequence (DNA): TGTGCCAGCAGTCCACCGGGACTAGCGGGGGGATTTTCCTACGAGCAGTACTTC. It specifies CASSPPGLAGGFSYEQYF. The V gene is TRBV28, the J gene TRBJ2-7, with 15 bases aligning to TRBD2. V dropped 5 bases and J dropped 1; count of bases not matched to a gene: 9. CDR1 and CDR2 from the germline V gene are MDHEN and SYDVKM. The CDR3 sequence is 18 residues long.

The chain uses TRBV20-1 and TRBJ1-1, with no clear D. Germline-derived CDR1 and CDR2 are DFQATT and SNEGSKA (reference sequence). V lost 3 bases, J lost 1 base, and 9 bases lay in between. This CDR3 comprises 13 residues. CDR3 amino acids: CSASGGGNTEAFF. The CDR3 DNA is TGCAGTGCTAGTGGCGGTGGGAACACTGAAGCTTTCTTT.

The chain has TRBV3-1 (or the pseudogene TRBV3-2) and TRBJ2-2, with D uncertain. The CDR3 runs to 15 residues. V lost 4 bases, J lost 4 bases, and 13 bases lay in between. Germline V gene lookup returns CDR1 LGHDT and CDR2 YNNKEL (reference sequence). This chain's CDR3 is CASSPHEASTGELFF. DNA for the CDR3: TGTGCCAGCAGCCCCCACGAGGCATCCACCGGGGAGCTGTTTTTT.

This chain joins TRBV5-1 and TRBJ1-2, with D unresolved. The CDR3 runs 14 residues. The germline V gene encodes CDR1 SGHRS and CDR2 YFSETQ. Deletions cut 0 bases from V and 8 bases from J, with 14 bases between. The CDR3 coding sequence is TGCGCCAGCAGCTTGGGGTCGGGGAGGGAAGGCTACACCTTC. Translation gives CASSLGSGREGYTF. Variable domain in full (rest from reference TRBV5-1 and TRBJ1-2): KAGVTQTPRYLIKTRGQQVTLSCSPISGHRSVSWYQQTPGQGLQFLFEYFSETQRNKGNFPGRFSGRQFSNSRSEMNVSTLELGDSALYLCASSLGSGREGYTFGSGTRLTVV.

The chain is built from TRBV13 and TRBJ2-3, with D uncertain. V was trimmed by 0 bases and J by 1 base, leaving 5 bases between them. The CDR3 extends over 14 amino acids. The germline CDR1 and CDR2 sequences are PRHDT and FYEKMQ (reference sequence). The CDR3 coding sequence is TGTGCCAGCAGCTTAGGGTCTCGCACAGATACGCAGTATTTT. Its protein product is CASSLGSRTDTQYF.

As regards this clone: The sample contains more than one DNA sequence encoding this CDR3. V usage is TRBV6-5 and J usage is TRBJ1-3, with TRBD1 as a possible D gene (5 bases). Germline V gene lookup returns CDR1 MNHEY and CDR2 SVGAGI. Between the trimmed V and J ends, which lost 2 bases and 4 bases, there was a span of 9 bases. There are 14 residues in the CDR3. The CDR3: CASSYDRTGNTIYF. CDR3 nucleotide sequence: TGTGCCAGCAGTTACGACAGAACCGGAAACACCATATATTTT.

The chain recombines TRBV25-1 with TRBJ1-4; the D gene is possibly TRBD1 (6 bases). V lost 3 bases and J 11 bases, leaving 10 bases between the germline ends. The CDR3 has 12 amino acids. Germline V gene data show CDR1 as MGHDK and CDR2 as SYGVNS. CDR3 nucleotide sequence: TGTGCCAGCAGTGAGACAGGCGGGAAACTGTTTTTT. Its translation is CASSETGGKLFF.

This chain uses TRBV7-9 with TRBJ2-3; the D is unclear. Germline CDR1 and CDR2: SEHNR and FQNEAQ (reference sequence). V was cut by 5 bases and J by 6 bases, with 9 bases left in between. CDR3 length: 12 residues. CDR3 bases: TGTGCCAGCAGCCGGCAGGCGGATACGCAGTATTTT. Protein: CASSRQADTQYF. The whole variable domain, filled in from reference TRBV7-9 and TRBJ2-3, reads DTGVSQNPRHKITKRGQNVTFRCDPISEHNRLYWYRQTLGQGPEFLTYFQNEAQLEKSRLLSDRFSAERPKGSFSTLEIQRTEQGDSAMYLCASSRQADTQYFGPGTRLTVL.

The CDR3 DNA reads TGTGCCAGCAGCGTCCCGGGGGCAGATACGCAGTATTTT. Encoded protein: CASSVPGADTQYF. The J gene is TRBJ2-3, the V gene TRBV7-8, with a tentative D call TRBD2 (6 bases). This CDR3 has 13 amino acids. Germline V gene lookup returns CDR1 SGHVS and CDR2 FQNEAQ. Trimming took 5 bases from V and 4 from J, leaving 10 bases between them.

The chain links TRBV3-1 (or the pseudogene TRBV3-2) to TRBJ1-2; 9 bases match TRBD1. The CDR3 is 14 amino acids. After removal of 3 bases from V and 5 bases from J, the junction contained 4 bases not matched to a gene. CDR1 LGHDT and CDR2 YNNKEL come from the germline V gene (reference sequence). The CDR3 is CASSQGQGRYGYTF. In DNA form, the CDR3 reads TGTGCCAGCAGCCAGGGACAGGGTCGGTATGGCTACACCTTC.

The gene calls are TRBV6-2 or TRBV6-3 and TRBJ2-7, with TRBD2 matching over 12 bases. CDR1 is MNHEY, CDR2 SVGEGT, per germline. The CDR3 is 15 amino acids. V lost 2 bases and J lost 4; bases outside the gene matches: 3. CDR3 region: CASSYGLAGTYEQYF. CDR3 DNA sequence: TGTGCCAGCAGTTACGGACTAGCGGGGACATACGAGCAGTACTTC.

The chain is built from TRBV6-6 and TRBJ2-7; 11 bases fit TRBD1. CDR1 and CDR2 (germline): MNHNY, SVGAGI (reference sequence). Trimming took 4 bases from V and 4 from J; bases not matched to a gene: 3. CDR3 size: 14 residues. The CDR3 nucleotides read TGTGCCAGCAGTTCGGACAGGGGGCCTTACGAGCAGTACTTC. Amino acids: CASSSDRGPYEQYF.

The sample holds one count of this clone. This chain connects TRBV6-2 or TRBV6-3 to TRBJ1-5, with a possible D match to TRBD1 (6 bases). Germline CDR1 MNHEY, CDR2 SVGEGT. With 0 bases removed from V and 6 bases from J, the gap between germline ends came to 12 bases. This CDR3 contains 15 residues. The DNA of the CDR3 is TGTGCCAGCAGTTACTCGATAACAGGGATTCAGCCCCAGCATTTT. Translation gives CASSYSITGIQPQHF.

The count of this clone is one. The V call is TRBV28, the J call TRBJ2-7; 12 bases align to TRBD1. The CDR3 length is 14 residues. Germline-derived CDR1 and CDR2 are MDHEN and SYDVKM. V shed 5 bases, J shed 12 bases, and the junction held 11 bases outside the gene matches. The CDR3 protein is CASSGRDRGPHVYF. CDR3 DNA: TGTGCCAGCAGTGGCCGGGACAGGGGGCCTCATGTGTACTTC. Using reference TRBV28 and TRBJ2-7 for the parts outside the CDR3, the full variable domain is DVKVTQSSRYLVKRTGEKVFLECVQDMDHENMFWYRQDPGLGLRLIYFSYDVKMKEKGDIPEGYSVSREKKERFSLILESASTNQTSMYLCASSGRDRGPHVYFGPGTRLTVT.

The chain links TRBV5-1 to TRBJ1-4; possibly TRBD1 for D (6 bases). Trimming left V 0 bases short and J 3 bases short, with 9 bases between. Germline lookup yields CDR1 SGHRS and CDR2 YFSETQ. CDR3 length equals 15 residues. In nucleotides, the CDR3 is TGCGCCAGCAGCTTGGAGGGGACACCTAATGAAAAACTGTTTTTT. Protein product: CASSLEGTPNEKLFF.

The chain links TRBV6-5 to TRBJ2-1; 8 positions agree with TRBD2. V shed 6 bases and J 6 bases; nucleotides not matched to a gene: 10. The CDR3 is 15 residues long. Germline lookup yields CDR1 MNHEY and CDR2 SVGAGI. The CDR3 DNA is TGTGCCAGCAGCCGCTTGCGGGGGGTTTTCAATGAGCAGTTCTTC. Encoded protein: CASSRLRGVFNEQFF.

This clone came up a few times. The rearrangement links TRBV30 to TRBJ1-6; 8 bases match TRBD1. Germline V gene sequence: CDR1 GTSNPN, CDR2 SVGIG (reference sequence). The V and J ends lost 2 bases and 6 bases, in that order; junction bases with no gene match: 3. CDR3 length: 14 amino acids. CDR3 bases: TGTGCCTGGAGTAGGGACAGGAGTAATTCACCCCTCCACTTT. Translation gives CAWSRDRSNSPLHF. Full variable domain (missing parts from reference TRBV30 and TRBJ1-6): SQTIHQWPATLVQPVGSPLSLECTVEGTSNPNLYWYRQAAGRGLQLLFYSVGIGQISSEVPQNLSASRPQDRQFILSSKKLLLSDSGFYLCAWSRDRSNSPLHFGNGTRLTVT.

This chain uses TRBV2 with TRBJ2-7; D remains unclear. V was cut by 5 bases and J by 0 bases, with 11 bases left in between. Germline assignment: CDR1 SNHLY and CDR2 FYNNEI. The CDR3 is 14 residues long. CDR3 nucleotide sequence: TGTGCCAGCAGTCAAAACAGACCCTCCTACGAGCAGTACTTC. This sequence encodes CASSQNRPSYEQYF.

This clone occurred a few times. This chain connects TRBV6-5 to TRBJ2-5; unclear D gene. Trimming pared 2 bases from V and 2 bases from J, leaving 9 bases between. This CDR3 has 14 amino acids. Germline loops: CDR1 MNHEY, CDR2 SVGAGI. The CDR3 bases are TGTGCCAGCAGTTACGCAGGTCAGCAAGAGACCCAGTACTTC. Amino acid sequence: CASSYAGQQETQYF.